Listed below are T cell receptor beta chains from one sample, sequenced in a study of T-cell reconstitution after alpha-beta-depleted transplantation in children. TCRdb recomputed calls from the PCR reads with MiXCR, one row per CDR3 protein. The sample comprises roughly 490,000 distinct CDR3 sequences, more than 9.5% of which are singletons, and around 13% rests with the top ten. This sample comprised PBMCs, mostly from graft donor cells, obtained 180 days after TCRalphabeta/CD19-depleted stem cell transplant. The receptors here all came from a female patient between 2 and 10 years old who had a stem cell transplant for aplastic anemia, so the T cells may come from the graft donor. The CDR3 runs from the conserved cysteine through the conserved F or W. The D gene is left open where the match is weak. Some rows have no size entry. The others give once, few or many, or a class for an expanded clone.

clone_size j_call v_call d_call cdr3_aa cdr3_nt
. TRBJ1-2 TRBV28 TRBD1 CASSPPDRGWNGYTF TGTGCCAGCAGTCCGCCGGACAGGGGGTGGAATGGCTACACCTTC
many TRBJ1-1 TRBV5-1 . CASSLAGPGTSEAFF TGCGCCAGCAGCTTGGCCGGACCCGGTACATCTGAAGCTTTCTTT
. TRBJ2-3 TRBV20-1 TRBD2 CSARPPLGLDGTDTQYF TGCAGTGCACGACCCCCCCTCGGACTAGATGGCACAGATACGCAGTATTTT
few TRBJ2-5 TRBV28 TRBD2 CASSFGGRAQYF TGTGCCAGCAGTTTTGGCGGGAGGGCCCAGTACTTC
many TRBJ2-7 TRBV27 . CASSIRGSPYEQYF TGTGCCAGCAGTATCCGGGGGAGTCCCTACGAGCAGTACTTC
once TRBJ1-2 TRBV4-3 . CASSQFETAHYGYTF TGCGCCAGCAGCCAGTTCGAGACGGCACACTATGGCTACACCTTC
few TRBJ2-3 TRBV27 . CASRRTGVRAQYF TGTGCCAGCCGAAGGACTGGGGTACGCGCGCAGTATTTT
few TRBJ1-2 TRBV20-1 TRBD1 CSASFGTGGDGYTF TGCAGTGCTAGTTTTGGAACAGGGGGCGACGGCTACACCTTC
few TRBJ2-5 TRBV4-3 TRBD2 CASSLPSGSRQETQYF TGCGCCAGCAGCCTTCCGAGCGGGAGTCGCCAAGAGACCCAGTACTTC
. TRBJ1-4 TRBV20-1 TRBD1 CSASQWTGVEKLFF TGCAGTGCTAGTCAGTGGACAGGGGTCGAAAAACTGTTTTTT
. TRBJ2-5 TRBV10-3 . CAISELGYGETQYF TGTGCCATCAGTGAGTTGGGATACGGGGAGACCCAGTACTTC
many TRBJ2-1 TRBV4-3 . CASSQLNEQFF TGCGCCAGCAGCCAACTCAATGAGCAGTTCTTC
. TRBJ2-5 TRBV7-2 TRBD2 CASSLVPQRDITQYF TGTGCCAGCAGCTTAGTTCCCCAGCGGGATATCACCCAGTACTTC
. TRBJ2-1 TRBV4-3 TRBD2 CASSQDQLAGHDEQFF TGCGCCAGCAGCCAAGATCAACTAGCGGGACACGATGAGCAGTTCTTC
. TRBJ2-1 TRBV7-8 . CASSFAGVAANEQFF TGTGCCAGCAGCTTTGCTGGGGTAGCCGCTAATGAGCAGTTCTTC
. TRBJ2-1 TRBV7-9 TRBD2 CASSSLAGVPYNEQFF TGTGCCAGCAGCTCCCTAGCGGGAGTCCCCTACAATGAGCAGTTCTTC
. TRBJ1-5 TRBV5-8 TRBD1 CASSLIGTGNQPQHF TGTGCCAGCAGCCTCATCGGGACAGGGAACCAGCCCCAGCATTTT
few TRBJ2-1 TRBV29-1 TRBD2 CSPVWLAGGYNEQFF TGCAGCCCTGTGTGGCTAGCGGGAGGCTACAATGAGCAGTTCTTC
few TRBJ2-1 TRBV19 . CASSIAGSSYNEQFF TGTGCCAGTAGTATCGCGGGGAGCTCCTACAATGAGCAGTTCTTC
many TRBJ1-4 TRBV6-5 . CASSYSGGSWGTNEKLFF TGTGCCAGCAGTTACTCGGGGGGCAGCTGGGGAACTAATGAAAAACTGTTTTTT
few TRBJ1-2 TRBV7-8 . CASSPYQWGRIGYTF TGTGCCAGCAGCCCTTATCAGTGGGGCCGGATCGGCTACACCTTC
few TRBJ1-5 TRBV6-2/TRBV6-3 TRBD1 CASSPPGQGARQPQHF TGTGCCAGCAGTCCCCCGGGACAGGGGGCACGACAGCCCCAGCATTTT
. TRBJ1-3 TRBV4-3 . CASSQDRAWNTIYF TGCGCCAGCAGCCAAGATCGCGCCTGGAACACCATATATTTT
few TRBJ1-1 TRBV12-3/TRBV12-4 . CASSLAVFWAEAFF TGTGCCAGCAGTTTAGCGGTCTTCTGGGCTGAAGCTTTCTTT
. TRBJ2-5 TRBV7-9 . CASSLAPGMETQYF TGTGCCAGCAGCTTAGCTCCGGGGATGGAGACCCAGTACTTC
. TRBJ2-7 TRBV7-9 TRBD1 CASSYPGQGYDEQYF TGTGCCAGCAGCTATCCGGGACAGGGGTATGACGAGCAGTACTTC
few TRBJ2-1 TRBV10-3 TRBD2 CAITGTSGRDFPSSYNEQFF TGTGCCATCACTGGGACTAGCGGGAGGGATTTTCCGAGCTCCTACAATGAGCAGTTCTTC
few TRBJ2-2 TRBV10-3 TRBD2 CAISERGTSTGELFF TGTGCCATCAGTGAGAGGGGGACTAGCACCGGGGAGCTGTTTTTT
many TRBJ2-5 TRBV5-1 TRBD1 CASSVDRGETQYF TGCGCCAGCAGCGTCGACAGGGGTGAGACCCAGTACTTC
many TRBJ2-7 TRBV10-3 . CAISETPYEQYF TGTGCCATCAGTGAGACACCGTACGAGCAGTACTTC
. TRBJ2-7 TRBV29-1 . CSVGDMNYEQYF TGCAGCGTTGGGGATATGAACTACGAGCAGTACTTC
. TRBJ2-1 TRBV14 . CASSQDQGWYNEQFF TGTGCCAGCAGCCAAGATCAGGGATGGTACAATGAGCAGTTCTTC
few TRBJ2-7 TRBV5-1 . CASSRTGSGGGPDYEQYF TGCGCCAGCAGCCGGACAGGCTCGGGGGGAGGTCCCGACTACGAGCAGTACTTC
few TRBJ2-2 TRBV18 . CASGRTGLMTGELFF TGTGCCAGCGGCCGAACAGGGCTAATGACCGGGGAGCTGTTTTTT
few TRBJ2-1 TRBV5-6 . CASSPGLGDWNEQFF TGTGCCAGCAGCCCGGGACTGGGGGATTGGAATGAGCAGTTCTTC
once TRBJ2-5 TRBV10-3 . CAISSRGGAETQYF TGTGCCATCAGTTCCAGGGGGGGGGCCGAGACCCAGTACTTC
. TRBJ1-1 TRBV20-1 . CSARVEGPTEAFF TGCAGTGCTAGAGTGGAGGGACCAACTGAAGCTTTCTTT
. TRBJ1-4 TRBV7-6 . CASSSRTAEKLFF TGTGCCAGCAGCTCCCGGACAGCCGAAAAACTGTTTTTT